Each of the 17 T cell receptor beta chains below was sequenced from the same sample in a study of CD8+ T cells in alopecia areata. As to treatment: oral pan-JAK inhibitor, 5-10 mg twice daily. Sequencing relied on a cDNA template that was reverse transcribed from extracted RNA. Clones were read by immunoSEQ multiplex PCR, and TCRdb kept only the in-frame ones, dropping some. The sample yields about 160,000 clones, about three fifths seen once. The source was CD4+ T cells sorted from blood, collected at week 4, from a patient treated with tofacitinib. The receptors originated from a human donor with alopecia areata.

This clone was seen a few times. The chain couples TRBV4-2 to TRBJ1-2; TRBD1 might be the D (6 bases). V was shortened by 0 bases and J by 2 bases, with 13 bases between the two germline ends. The length of the CDR3 is 16 residues. Looked up from germline, CDR1 is LGHNA and CDR2 is YNFKEQ. CDR3 protein: CASSQERGRVNYGYTF. The CDR3 DNA reads TGTGCCAGCAGCCAAGAACGGGGGCGTGTGAACTATGGCTACACCTTC.

Details on this clone: The CDR3 does not close with the conserved phenylalanine or tryptophan, likely indicating a read error. The limits of the CDR3 on the DNA are not certain, so only TCRdb's listed CDR3 is given. J is TRBJ1-2 and V is TRBV23-1; TRBD1 is the table's D call and was not checked against the DNA. TRBV23-1 is marked as an open reading frame, function uncertain. The CDR3 is 10 amino acids long, termini counted. CDR3: CASSPQDRGS.

V and J are TRBV29-1 and TRBJ2-7; D is tentatively TRBD1 or TRBD2 (5 bases each). The germline gives CDR1 SQVTM, CDR2 ANQGSEA. Trimming took 5 bases from V and 2 from J, leaving 13 bases between them. The CDR3 has 13 residues. The CDR3 spells CSVSGTYTYEQYF. CDR3 in DNA: TGCAGCGTTTCCGGGACGTACACCTACGAGCAGTACTTC.

This clone was seen a handful of times. The chain couples TRBV2 to TRBJ1-5, with 7 nucleotides matching TRBD1. CDR1 is SNHLY and CDR2 is FYNNEI in the germline V gene. The length of the CDR3 is 12 residues. V lost 6 bases and J lost 5; bases outside the gene matches: 1. This CDR3 reads CASSDRDQPQHF. The DNA for the CDR3 is TGTGCCAGCAGCGACAGGGATCAGCCCCAGCATTTT.

V usage is TRBV27 and J usage is TRBJ2-7; 7 positions match TRBD1. CDR1 is MNHEY, CDR2 SMNVEV, per germline (reference sequence). The V gene end was trimmed by 3 bases and the J gene end by 3 bases; junction bases not matched to a gene: 5. The CDR3 length is 14 residues. The CDR3 region has the DNA TGTGCCAGCAGTTTCCGGGACAGTTACTACGAGCAGTACTTC. Its translation is CASSFRDSYYEQYF.

The genes are TRBV7-2 and TRBJ2-7, with TRBD2 matching over 7 bases. Germline CDR1 SGHTA, CDR2 FQGNSA. V lost 3 bases to trimming and J lost 0 bases; unmatched junction nucleotides: 2. This CDR3 comprises 14 residues. DNA of the CDR3: TGTGCCAGCAGCTTCGGACTAGTCTCCTACGAGCAGTACTTC. Translated: CASSFGLVSYEQYF.

This clone has just a few counts. The chain joins TRBV11-2 to TRBJ2-7, with D possibly being TRBD1 (6 bases). The CDR3 is 14 residues long. CDR1 SGHAT and CDR2 FQNNGV come from the germline V gene. V was clipped by 4 bases and J by 2 bases, with 12 bases between them. CDR3 DNA: TGTGCCAGCAGCTCCAACAGGGCCGCCTACGAGCAGTACTTC. Its translation: CASSSNRAAYEQYF.

The V call is TRBV30, the J call TRBJ2-7; 9 positions agree with TRBD1. The CDR3 is made up of 13 amino acids. Trimming cost V 4 bases and J 3 bases; bases outside gene matches: 4. Germline V gives CDR1 GTSNPN, CDR2 SVGIG (reference sequence). CDR3 sequence (DNA): TGTGCCTGGACCGGGACAGGGAACTACGAGCAGTACTTC. Its protein product is CAWTGTGNYEQYF.

This chain links TRBV14 with TRBJ2-7; TRBD1 matches 7 bases. The CDR3 extends over 14 amino acids. Germline assignment: CDR1 SGHDN and CDR2 FVKESK. Losses at the gene ends were 4 bases for V and 2 bases for J; bases not matched to a gene: 5. CDR3: CASSLRDSAYEQYF. CDR3 coding DNA: TGTGCCAGCAGCCTACGGGACAGCGCCTACGAGCAGTACTTC. The entire variable domain, with the rest obtained from reference TRBV14 and TRBJ2-7, is as follows: EAGVTQFPSHSVIEKGQTVTLRCDPISGHDNLYWYRRVMGKEIKFLLHFVKESKQDESGMPNNRFLAERTGGTYSTLKVQPAELEDSGVYFCASSLRDSAYEQYFGPGTRLTVT.

The rearrangement uses TRBV15 and TRBJ1-2; D uncertain. Trimming took off 1 base at V and 7 bases at J, with 10 bases between the two ends. The CDR3 length is 13 residues. Germline CDR1 reads LNHNV; CDR2 reads YYDKDF (reference sequence). The CDR3 DNA sequence: TGTGCCACCAGCAGAGCGGGAGTAGGTGGCTACACCTTC. Translation gives CATSRAGVGGYTF.

J is TRBJ2-5 and V is TRBV11-2, with TRBD2 identical over 8 bases. The V and J ends lost 4 bases and 7 bases, in that order; junction bases with no gene match: 8. This CDR3 is built from 14 residues. Germline CDR1 is SGHAT and CDR2 is FQNNGV. CDR3 amino acids: CASSSKDSGGTQYF. The DNA of the CDR3 is TGTGCCAGCAGCTCCAAGGACAGCGGGGGGACCCAGTACTTC.

The chain combines TRBV9 with TRBJ1-1; 10 bases line up with TRBD1. With V trimmed by 1 base and J by 4 bases, 4 bases remained unmatched. The CDR3 is 15 amino acids. Per germline, CDR1 SGDLS and CDR2 YYNGEE. CDR3 loop: CASSVQDRGITEAFF. The CDR3 bases are TGTGCCAGCAGCGTACAGGACAGGGGGATCACTGAAGCTTTCTTT.

The chain carries TRBV29-1 and TRBJ2-3; D is undetermined. CDR1 and CDR2 from the germline V gene are SQVTM and ANQGSEA. The CDR3 length is 11 residues. Trimming took off 5 bases at V and 3 bases at J, with 6 bases between the two ends. As DNA, the CDR3 is TGCAGCGTTTACTTAACAGATACGCAGTATTTT. This translates into CSVYLTDTQYF.

This rearrangement joins TRBV29-1 to TRBJ2-7; no clear D. Germline V gives CDR1 SQVTM, CDR2 ANQGSEA. The V and J ends lost 5 bases and 6 bases respectively, with 17 bases between them. This CDR3 has 13 residues. CDR3 nucleotide sequence: TGCAGCGTTCTTGGGTCCACCCTAGGCGAGCAGTACTTC. This codes for CSVLGSTLGEQYF.

There are many counts of this clone. The chain is built from TRBV4-2 and TRBJ2-2; 9 bases align to TRBD2. Germline CDR1 LGHNA, CDR2 YNFKEQ. This CDR3 is 16 amino acids long. The V segment lost 3 bases and the J segment 1 base; nucleotides outside the gene matches: 3. CDR3 nucleotides: TGTGCCAGCAGCCACCATAGCGGGGGGAACACCGGGGAGCTGTTTTTT. It is translated as CASSHHSGGNTGELFF.

V is TRBV7-2 and J is TRBJ2-7; 7 bases align to TRBD1. CDR1 is SGHTA, CDR2 FQGNSA, per germline. Losses at the gene ends were 3 bases for V and 6 bases for J; bases not matched to a gene: 8. The CDR3 covers 14 residues. As DNA, the CDR3 is TGTGCCAGCAGCTTTGAAGGGGGCCTCACCGAGCAGTACTTC. Translation: CASSFEGGLTEQYF.

The chain joins TRBV9 to TRBJ2-3, with 8 bases matching TRBD2. Looked up from germline, CDR1 is SGDLS and CDR2 is YYNGEE. Trimming removed 3 bases from V and 5 bases from J; junction bases left unmatched: 11. CDR3 size: 16 residues. The CDR3 region has the DNA TGTGCCAGCAGCGCCCAACCCGGGGGGGCCAGAGATACGCAGTATTTT. This gives the protein CASSAQPGGARDTQYF. Combining the CDR3 with reference TRBV9 and TRBJ2-3 gives the whole variable domain DSGVTQTPKHLITATGQRVTLRCSPRSGDLSVYWYQQSLDQGLQFLIQYYNGEERAKGNILERFSAQQFPDLHSELNLSSLELGDSALYFCASSAQPGGARDTQYFGPGTRLTVL.